This note documents a single T cell receptor beta chain sequence. Its specificity is unknown. This specimen belongs to a study of blood T cells in healthy people across ages. Broader study findings: CMV status of donors was unknown, possibly confounding expanded clonotype changes.

CDR1 SQVTM and CDR2 ANQGSEA come from the germline V gene. With 7 bases clipped from V and 4 bases from J, the junction kept 7 bases outside the gene matches. The length of the CDR3 is 13 residues. Together with a sample-barcoded 5' primer, a J-beta primer mix was included in a second PCR lasting roughly 6 to 12 cycles. TCRdb processed the 5' RACE reads anew with MiXCR; each CDR3 protein has one entry. The sample shows hundreds of thousands of distinct CDR3 sequences, approximately 40% of them seen only once. This sequence originates from a man older than 75 in good health. The genes are TRBV29-1 and TRBJ2-7; 10 bases match TRBD1. Sequences were obtained from blood. The CDR3 region is CSGWSGQGYEQYF. The DNA for the CDR3 is TGCAGCGGCTGGTCGGGACAGGGGTACGAGCAGTACTTC.